A selection of T cell receptor beta chains follows, all from one sample in a study of CD8 T cells in Susac syndrome. TCRdb used MiXCR to reprocess the immunoSEQ multiplex PCR reads, holding one entry per CDR3 protein. Among about 120,000 distinct CDR3 sequences listed, just under 95% were seen once. The sample taken for sequencing was CD8+ T cells from PBMCs. The receptors stem from a human donor with Susac syndrome. Both conserved end residues are part of each CDR3.

TRBV18	TRBJ2-5	CASSPLGSDRGQQETQYF
TRBV11-3	TRBJ2-3	CASSRQVTDTQYF
TRBV20-1	TRBJ2-7	CSAVGTASYEQYF
TRBV14	TRBJ2-2	CASSHNSGELFF
TRBV27	TRBJ2-1	CASRQGWGNEQFF
TRBV20-1	TRBJ1-2	CSARDTGAVNGYTF
TRBV9	TRBJ1-5	CASSVVGRTSNQPQHF
TRBV14	TRBJ2-1	CASSPPLGGNYNEQFF
TRBV13	TRBJ1-2	CASSFAGQDYGYTF
TRBV29-1	TRBJ1-2	CSVRDSDNYGYTF